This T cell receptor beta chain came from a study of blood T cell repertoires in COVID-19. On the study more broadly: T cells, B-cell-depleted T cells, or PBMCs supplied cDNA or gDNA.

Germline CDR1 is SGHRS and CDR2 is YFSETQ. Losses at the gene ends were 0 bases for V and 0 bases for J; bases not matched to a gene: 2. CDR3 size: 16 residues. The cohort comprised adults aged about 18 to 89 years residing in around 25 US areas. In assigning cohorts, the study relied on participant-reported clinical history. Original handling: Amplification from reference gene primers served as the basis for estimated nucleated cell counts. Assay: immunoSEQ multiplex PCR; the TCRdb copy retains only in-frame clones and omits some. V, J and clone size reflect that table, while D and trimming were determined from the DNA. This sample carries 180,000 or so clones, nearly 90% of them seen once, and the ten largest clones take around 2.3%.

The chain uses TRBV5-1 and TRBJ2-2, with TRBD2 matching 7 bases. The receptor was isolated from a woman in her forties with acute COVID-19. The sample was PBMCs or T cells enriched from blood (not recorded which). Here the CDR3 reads CASSLVAGANTGELFF. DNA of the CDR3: TGCGCCAGCAGCTTGGTGGCGGGAGCGAACACCGGGGAGCTGTTTTTT.